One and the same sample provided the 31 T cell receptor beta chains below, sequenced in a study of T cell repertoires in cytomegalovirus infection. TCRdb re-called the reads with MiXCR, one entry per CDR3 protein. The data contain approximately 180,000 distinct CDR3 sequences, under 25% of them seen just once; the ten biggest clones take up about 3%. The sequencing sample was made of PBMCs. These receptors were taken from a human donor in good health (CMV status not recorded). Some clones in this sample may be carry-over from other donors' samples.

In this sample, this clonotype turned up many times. CDR3 amino acids: CATSRDPSREQYF. For the CDR3, the DNA is TGTGCCACCAGCAGAGACCCATCTAGAGAGCAGTACTTC. The chain combines TRBV15 with TRBJ2-7; no firm D call. The germline V and J ends were trimmed by 0 bases and 7 bases, with 10 bases remaining between them. Per the germline V gene, CDR1 is LNHNV and CDR2 is YYDKDF (reference sequence). The CDR3 has 13 amino acids.

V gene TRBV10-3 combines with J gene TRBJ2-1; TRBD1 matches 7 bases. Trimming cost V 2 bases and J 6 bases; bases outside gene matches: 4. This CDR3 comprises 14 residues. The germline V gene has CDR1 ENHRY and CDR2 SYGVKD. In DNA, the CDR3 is TGTGCCATCAGTGAGAGACAGGGACGCAATGAGCAGTTCTTC. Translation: CAISERQGRNEQFF.

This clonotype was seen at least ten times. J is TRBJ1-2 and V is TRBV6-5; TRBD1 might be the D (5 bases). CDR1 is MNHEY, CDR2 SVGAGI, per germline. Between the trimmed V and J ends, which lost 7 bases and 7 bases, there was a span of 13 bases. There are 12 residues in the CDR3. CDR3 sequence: CASNGGRGGYTF. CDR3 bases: TGTGCCAGCAATGGAGGGAGGGGTGGCTACACCTTC.

The CDR3 DNA reads TGTGCCAGTAATCCGGGACAGGTCGGATTGAGTTCCAATGAGCAGTTCTTC. Protein product: CASNPGQVGLSSNEQFF. The rearrangement links TRBV19 to TRBJ2-1, with 8 bases identical to TRBD1. Losses at the gene ends were 7 bases for V and 6 bases for J; bases not matched to a gene: 17. Germline loops: CDR1 LNHDA, CDR2 SQIVND (reference sequence). The length of the CDR3 is 17 residues. The whole variable domain, remainder taken from reference TRBV19 and TRBJ2-1, is DGGITQSPKYLFRKEGQNVTLSCEQNLNHDAMYWYRQDPGQGLRLIYYSQIVNDFQKGDIAEGYSVSREKKESFPLTVTSAQKNPTAFYLCASNPGQVGLSSNEQFFGPGTRLTVL.

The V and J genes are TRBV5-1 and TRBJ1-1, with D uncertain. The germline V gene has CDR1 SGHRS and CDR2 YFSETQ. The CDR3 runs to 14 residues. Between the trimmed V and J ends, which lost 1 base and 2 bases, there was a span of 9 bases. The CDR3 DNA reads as TGCGCCAGCAGCTTGCTCAGGCTAAACACTGAAGCTTTCTTT. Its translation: CASSLLRLNTEAFF. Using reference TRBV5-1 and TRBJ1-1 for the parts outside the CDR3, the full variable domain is KAGVTQTPRYLIKTRGQQVTLSCSPISGHRSVSWYQQTPGQGLQFLFEYFSETQRNKGNFPGRFSGRQFSNSRSEMNVSTLELGDSALYLCASSLLRLNTEAFFGQGTRLTVV.

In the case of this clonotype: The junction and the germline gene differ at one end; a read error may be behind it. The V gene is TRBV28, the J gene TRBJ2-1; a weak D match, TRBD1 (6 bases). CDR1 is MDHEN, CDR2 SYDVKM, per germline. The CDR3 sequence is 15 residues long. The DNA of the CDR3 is TGTGCCAGCAGTTTATTGGGGACAACTAACAATGAGCAGGTCTTC. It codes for CASSLLGTTNNEQVF.

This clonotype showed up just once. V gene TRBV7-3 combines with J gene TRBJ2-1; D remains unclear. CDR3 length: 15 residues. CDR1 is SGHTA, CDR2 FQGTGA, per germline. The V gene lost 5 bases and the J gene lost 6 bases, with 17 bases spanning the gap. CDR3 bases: TGTGCCAGCAGCGCCGTAGTCCACAATGGCAATGAGCAGTTCTTC. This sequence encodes CASSAVVHNGNEQFF.

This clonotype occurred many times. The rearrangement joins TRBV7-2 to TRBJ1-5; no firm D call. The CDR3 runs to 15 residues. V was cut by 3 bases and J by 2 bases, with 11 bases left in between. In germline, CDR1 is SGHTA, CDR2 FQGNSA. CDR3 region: CASSFEGSGNQPQHF. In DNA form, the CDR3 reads TGTGCCAGCAGCTTTGAGGGTTCGGGCAATCAGCCCCAGCATTTT.

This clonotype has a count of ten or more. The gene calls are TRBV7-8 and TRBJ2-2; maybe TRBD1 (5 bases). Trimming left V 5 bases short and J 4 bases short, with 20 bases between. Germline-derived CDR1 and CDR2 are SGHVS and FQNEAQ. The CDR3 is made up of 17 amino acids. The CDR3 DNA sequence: TGTGCCAGCAGCAACGACCTGGGCAGGGTTGGCACCGGGGAGCTGTTTTTT. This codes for CASSNDLGRVGTGELFF.

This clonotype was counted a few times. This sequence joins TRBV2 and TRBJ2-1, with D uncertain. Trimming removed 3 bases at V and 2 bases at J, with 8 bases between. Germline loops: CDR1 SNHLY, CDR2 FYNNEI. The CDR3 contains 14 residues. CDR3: CASSEERPYNEQFF. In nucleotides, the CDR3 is TGTGCCAGCAGTGAGGAGAGACCCTACAATGAGCAGTTCTTC.

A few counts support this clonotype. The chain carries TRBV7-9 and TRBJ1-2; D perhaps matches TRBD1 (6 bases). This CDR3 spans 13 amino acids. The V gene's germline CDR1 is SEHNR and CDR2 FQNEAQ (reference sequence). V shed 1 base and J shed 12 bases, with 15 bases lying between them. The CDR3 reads CASSLEPPGAHTF. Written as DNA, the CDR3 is TGTGCCAGCAGCTTAGAGCCCCCGGGGGCCCACACCTTC.

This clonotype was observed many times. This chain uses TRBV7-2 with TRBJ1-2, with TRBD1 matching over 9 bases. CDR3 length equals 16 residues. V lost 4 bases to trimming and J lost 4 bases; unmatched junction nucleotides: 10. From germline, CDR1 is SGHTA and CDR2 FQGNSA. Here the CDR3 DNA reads TGTGCCAGCAGCTCCACGGGGACAGGGCAGCGCTATGGCTACACCTTC. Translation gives CASSSTGTGQRYGYTF. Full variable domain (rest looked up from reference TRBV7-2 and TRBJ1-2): GAGVSQSPSNKVTEKGKDVELRCDPISGHTALYWYRQSLGQGLEFLIYFQGNSAPDKSGLPSDRFSAERTGGSVSTLTIQRTQQEDSAVYLCASSSTGTGQRYGYTFGSGTRLTVV.

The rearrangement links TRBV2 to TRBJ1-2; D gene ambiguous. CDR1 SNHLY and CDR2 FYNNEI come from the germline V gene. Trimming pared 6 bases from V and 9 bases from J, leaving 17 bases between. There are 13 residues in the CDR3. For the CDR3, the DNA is TGTGCCAGCAGCCCGGAAACGATTAATCGCTACACCTTC. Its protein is CASSPETINRYTF. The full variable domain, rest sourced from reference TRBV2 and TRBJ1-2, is EPEVTQTPSHQVTQMGQEVILRCVPISNHLYFYWYRQILGQKVEFLVSFYNNEISEKSEIFDDQFSVERPDGSNFTLKIRSTKLEDSAMYFCASSPETINRYTFGSGTRLTVV.

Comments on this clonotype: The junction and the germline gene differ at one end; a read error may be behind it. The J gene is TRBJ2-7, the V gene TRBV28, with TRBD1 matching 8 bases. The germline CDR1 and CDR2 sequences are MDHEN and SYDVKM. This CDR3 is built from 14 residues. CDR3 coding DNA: TGTGTCAGCAGTGGGGCAGGGGGCATCTACGAGCAGTACTTC. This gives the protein CVSSGAGGIYEQYF.

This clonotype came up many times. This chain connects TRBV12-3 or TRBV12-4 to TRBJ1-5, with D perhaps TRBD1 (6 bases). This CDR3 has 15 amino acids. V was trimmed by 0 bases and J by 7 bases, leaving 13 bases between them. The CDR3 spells CASSLAGQGSQPQHF. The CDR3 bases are TGTGCCAGCAGTTTAGCGGGGCAGGGGAGCCAGCCCCAGCATTTT.

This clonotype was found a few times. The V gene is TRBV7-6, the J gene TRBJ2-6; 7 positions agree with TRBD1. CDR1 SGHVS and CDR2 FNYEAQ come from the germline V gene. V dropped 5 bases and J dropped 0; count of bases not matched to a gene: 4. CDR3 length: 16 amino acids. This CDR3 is CASSPRDSSGANVLTF. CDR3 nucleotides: TGTGCCAGCAGCCCCCGGGACAGCTCTGGGGCCAACGTCCTGACTTTC. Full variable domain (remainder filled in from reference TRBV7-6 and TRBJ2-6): GAGVSQSPRYKVTKRGQDVALRCDPISGHVSLYWYRQALGQGPEFLTYFNYEAQQDKSGLPNDRFSAERPEGSISTLTIQRTEQRDSAMYRCASSPRDSSGANVLTFGAGSRLTVL.

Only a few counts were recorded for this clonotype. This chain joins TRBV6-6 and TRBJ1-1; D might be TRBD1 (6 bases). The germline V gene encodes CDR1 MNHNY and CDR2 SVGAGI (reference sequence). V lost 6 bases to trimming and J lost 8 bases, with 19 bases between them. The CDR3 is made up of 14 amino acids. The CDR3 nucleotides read TGTGCCAGCAGAAACTCACAGGGTCCTAAAGAAGCTTTCTTT. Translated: CASRNSQGPKEAFF.

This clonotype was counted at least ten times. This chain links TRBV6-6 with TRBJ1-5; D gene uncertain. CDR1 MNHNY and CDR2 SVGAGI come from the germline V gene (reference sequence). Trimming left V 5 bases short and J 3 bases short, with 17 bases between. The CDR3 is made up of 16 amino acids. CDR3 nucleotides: TGTGCCAGCAGTAGACCGAAGTCCACATCCAATCAGCCCCAGCATTTT. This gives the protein CASSRPKSTSNQPQHF.

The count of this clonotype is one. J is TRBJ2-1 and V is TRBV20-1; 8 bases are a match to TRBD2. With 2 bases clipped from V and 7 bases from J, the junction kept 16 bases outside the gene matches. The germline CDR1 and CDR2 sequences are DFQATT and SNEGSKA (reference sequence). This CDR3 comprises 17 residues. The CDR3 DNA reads TGCAGTGCTAGACAGGTTCCGGTAGCGGGATCAAGGAATGAGCAGTTCTTC. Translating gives CSARQVPVAGSRNEQFF.

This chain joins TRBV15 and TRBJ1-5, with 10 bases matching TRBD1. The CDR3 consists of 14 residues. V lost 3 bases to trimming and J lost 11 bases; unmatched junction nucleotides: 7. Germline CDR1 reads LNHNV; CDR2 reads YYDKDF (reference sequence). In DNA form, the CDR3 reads TGTGCCACCAGCAGCGACAGGGGGCACGAAGCCCAGCATTTT. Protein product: CATSSDRGHEAQHF.

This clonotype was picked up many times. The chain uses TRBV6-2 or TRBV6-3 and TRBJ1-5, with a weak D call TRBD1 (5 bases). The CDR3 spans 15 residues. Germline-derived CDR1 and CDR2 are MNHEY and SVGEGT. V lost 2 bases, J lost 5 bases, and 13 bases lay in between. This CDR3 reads CASSYRWGSYQPQHF. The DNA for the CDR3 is TGTGCCAGCAGTTACCGCTGGGGGTCCTATCAGCCCCAGCATTTT.

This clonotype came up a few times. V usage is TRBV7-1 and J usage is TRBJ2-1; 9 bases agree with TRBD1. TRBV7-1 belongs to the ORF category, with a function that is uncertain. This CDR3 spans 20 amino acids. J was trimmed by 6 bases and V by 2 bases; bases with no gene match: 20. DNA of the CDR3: TGTGCCAGCAGCTCAAACAGGGGGCTGGGGGGGGGACCCCTCCTCAATGAGCAGTTCTTC. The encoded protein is CASSSNRGLGGGPLLNEQFF.

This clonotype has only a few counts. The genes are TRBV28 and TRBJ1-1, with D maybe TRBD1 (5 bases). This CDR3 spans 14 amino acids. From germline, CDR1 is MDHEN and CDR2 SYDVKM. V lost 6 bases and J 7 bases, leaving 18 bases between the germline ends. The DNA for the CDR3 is TGTGCCAGCAGATTAACCTCTACTCAGGGTGAAGCTTTCTTT. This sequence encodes CASRLTSTQGEAFF.

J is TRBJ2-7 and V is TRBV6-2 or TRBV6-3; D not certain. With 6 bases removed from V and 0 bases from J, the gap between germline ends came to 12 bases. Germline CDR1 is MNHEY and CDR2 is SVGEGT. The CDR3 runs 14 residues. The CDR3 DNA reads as TGTGCCAGCAGAAAGGACCCTGGCTCCTACGAGCAGTACTTC. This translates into CASRKDPGSYEQYF.

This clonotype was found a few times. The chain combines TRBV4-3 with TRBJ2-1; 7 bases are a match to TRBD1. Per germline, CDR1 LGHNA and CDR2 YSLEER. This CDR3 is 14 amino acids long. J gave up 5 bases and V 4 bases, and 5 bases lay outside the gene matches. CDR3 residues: CASSLRTGNNEQFF. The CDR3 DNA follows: TGCGCCAGCAGCCTCCGGACAGGAAACAATGAGCAGTTCTTC.

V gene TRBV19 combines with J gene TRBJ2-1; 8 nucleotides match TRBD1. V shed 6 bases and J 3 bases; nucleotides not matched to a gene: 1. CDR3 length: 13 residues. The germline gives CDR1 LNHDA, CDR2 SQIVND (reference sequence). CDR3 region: CASRQGVYNEQFF. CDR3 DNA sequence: TGTGCCAGTAGACAGGGGGTCTACAATGAGCAGTTCTTC.

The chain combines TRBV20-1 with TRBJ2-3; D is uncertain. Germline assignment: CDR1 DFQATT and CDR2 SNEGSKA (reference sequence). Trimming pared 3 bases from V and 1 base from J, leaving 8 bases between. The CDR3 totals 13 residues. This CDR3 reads CSARTGGTDTQYF. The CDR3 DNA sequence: TGCAGTGCTAGGACTGGGGGCACAGATACGCAGTATTTT.

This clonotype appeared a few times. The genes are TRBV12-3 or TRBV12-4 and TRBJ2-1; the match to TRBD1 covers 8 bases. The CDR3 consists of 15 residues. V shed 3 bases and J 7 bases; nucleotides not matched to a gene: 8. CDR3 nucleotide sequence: TGTGCCAGCAGTTTGCCGGGGGACAGGTGGAATGAGCAGTTCTTC. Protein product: CASSLPGDRWNEQFF.

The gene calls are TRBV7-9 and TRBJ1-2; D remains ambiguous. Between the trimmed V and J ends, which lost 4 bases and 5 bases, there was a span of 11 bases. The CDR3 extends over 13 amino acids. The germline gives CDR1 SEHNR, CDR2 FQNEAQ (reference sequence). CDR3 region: CASSYKGSYGYTF. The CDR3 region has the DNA TGTGCCAGCAGCTACAAAGGGAGTTATGGCTACACCTTC.

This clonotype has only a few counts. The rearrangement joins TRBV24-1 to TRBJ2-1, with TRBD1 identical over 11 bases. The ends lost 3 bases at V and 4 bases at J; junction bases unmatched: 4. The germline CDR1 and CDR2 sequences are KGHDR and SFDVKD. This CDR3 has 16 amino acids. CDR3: CATSDGGQGAYNEQFF. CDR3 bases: TGTGCCACCAGTGATGGAGGACAGGGGGCGTACAATGAGCAGTTCTTC.

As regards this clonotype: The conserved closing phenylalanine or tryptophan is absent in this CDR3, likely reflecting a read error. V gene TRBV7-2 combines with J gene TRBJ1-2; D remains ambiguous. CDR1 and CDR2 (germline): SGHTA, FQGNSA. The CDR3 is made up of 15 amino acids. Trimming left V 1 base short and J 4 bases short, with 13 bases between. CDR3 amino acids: CASSLEAESAYGYTL. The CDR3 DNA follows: TGTGCCAGCAGCTTAGAGGCCGAGTCCGCCTATGGCTACACCCTC.